A single sample gave rise to the 10 T cell receptor beta chains below, sequenced in a study of T cell responses to AZD1222 COVID-19 vaccine. The data were produced by immunoSEQ multiplex PCR, yet TCRdb's version contains in-frame clones alone and is incomplete. The table has 130,000 or so clones, 90% to 95% seen once. The sample was peripheral blood, taken 28 days after the second AZD1222 dose. All receptors derive from an adult who received the AZD1222 COVID-19 vaccine.

The CDR3 sequence: CASSVELAAEQFF. For the CDR3, the DNA is TGTGCCAGCAGCGTAGAACTGGCCGCTGAGCAGTTCTTC. The chain is built from TRBV9 and TRBJ2-1; no reliable D call. V dropped 0 bases and J dropped 9 bases, with 10 bases sitting between them. The CDR3 loop spans 13 amino acids. CDR1 is SGDLS and CDR2 is YYNGEE in the germline V gene.

The genes are TRBV6-2 or TRBV6-3 and TRBJ2-7; D possibly corresponds to TRBD2 (6 bases). This CDR3 contains 17 residues. Trimming took 5 bases from V and 4 from J, leaving 24 bases between them. Germline V gene lookup returns CDR1 MNHEY and CDR2 SVGEGT. DNA of the CDR3: TGTGCCAGCAGTCAAGAGTCTAGCGCTCCCTTTCCATACGAGCAGTACTTC. It is translated as CASSQESSAPFPYEQYF.

This clone was recorded once. CDR3 region: CASSLALYEQYF. CDR3 nucleotides: TGTGCCAGCAGCTTGGCACTCTACGAGCAGTACTTC. The genes are TRBV7-8 and TRBJ2-7; D ambiguous. The CDR3 runs to 12 residues. The V and J ends lost 3 bases and 3 bases respectively, with 6 bases between them. Per germline, CDR1 SGHVS and CDR2 FQNEAQ.

V and J are TRBV9 and TRBJ2-3; 7 nucleotides align to TRBD2. The V and J ends lost 6 bases and 1 base, in that order; junction bases with no gene match: 8. CDR1 SGDLS and CDR2 YYNGEE come from the germline V gene. The CDR3 consists of 15 residues. The CDR3 reads CASTSRLAGTDTQYF. In DNA form, the CDR3 reads TGTGCCAGCACCTCTAGGCTAGCGGGCACAGATACGCAGTATTTT.

The chain recombines TRBV28 with TRBJ2-4; D call uncertain. Trimming stripped 7 bases from V and 9 bases from J, with 16 bases between. Germline V gene lookup returns CDR1 MDHEN and CDR2 SYDVKM. The CDR3 has 13 amino acids. CDR3 in amino acids: CASNSVGRRIQYF. The DNA of the CDR3 is TGTGCCAGCAACTCGGTCGGAAGGCGCATTCAGTACTTC.

This chain connects TRBV11-2 to TRBJ1-4; the D is unclear. CDR1 SGHAT and CDR2 FQNNGV come from the germline V gene. V gave up 3 bases and J gave up 0 bases, with 14 bases separating them. The length of the CDR3 is 17 residues. The CDR3 region has the DNA TGTGCCAGCAGCTTGGGGTCGCCGGATCCAACTAATGAAAAACTGTTTTTT. Amino acid sequence: CASSLGSPDPTNEKLFF.

The gene calls are TRBV28 and TRBJ2-3, with TRBD2 identical over 8 bases. The length of the CDR3 is 19 residues. The junction had 14 bases not matched to a gene; V was cut back by 3 bases and J by 0 bases. Germline V gene data show CDR1 as MDHEN and CDR2 as SYDVKM. This CDR3 reads CASSFPAGGQGTSTDTQYF. CDR3 nucleotides: TGTGCCAGCAGTTTCCCCGCGGGGGGCCAGGGGACTAGCACAGATACGCAGTATTTT. The full variable domain, its missing parts supplied by reference TRBV28 and TRBJ2-3, is DVKVTQSSRYLVKRTGEKVFLECVQDMDHENMFWYRQDPGLGLRLIYFSYDVKMKEKGDIPEGYSVSREKKERFSLILESASTNQTSMYLCASSFPAGGQGTSTDTQYFGPGTRLTVL.

In its sample, this clone was seen a few times. The rearrangement links TRBV7-9 to TRBJ1-2; D is perhaps TRBD1 (5 bases). CDR3 size: 16 residues. Germline V gene data show CDR1 as SEHNR and CDR2 as FQNEAQ (reference sequence). V shed 4 bases and J shed 5 bases, with 20 bases lying between them. The CDR3 spells CASSSTDLTTIYGYTF. The CDR3 coding sequence is TGTGCCAGCAGCTCGACAGACCTAACGACGATATATGGCTACACCTTC. Full variable domain (rest looked up from reference TRBV7-9 and TRBJ1-2): DTGVSQNPRHKITKRGQNVTFRCDPISEHNRLYWYRQTLGQGPEFLTYFQNEAQLEKSRLLSDRFSAERPKGSFSTLEIQRTEQGDSAMYLCASSSTDLTTIYGYTFGSGTRLTVV.

The chain uses TRBV10-3 and TRBJ1-2; TRBD1 matches 9 bases. V trimming: 11 bases; J trimming: 5 bases; junction bases outside the gene matches: 9. The CDR3 loop spans 13 amino acids. Germline CDR1 reads ENHRY; CDR2 reads SYGVKD. The CDR3 DNA reads TGTGCCGCCTACACAGGGGGCGCGTATGGCTACACCTTC. It specifies CAAYTGGAYGYTF.

The CDR3 nucleotides read TGTGCCAGCAGCTTAAAACGGGGAATTAACTATGGCTACACCTTC. As protein: CASSLKRGINYGYTF. The chain recombines TRBV7-2 with TRBJ1-2; D remains unclear. From germline, CDR1 is SGHTA and CDR2 FQGNSA. CDR3 size: 15 residues. With 2 bases removed from V and 1 base from J, the gap between germline ends came to 11 bases. The variable domain in full, with the rest retrieved from reference TRBV7-2 and TRBJ1-2, is GAGVSQSPSNKVTEKGKDVELRCDPISGHTALYWYRQSLGQGLEFLIYFQGNSAPDKSGLPSDRFSAERTGGSVSTLTIQRTQQEDSAVYLCASSLKRGINYGYTFGSGTRLTVV.